This T cell receptor beta chain appears in the sequencing data of a study of cytomegalovirus exposure and HLA in healthy donors. Worth noting for this clone: Its antigen is unknown.

Primers for the PCR totalled 60 Vbeta and 13 Jbeta. Libraries were prepared by immunoSEQ multiplex PCR; TCRdb keeps only in-frame clonotypes and omits some of them. The sample includes about 200,000 clones. Findings of the study overall: As a later analysis showed, a missense DCLRE1C variant was linked to trimming of TCR beta V- and J-genes. V segments that were indistinguishable, TRBV6-2 and TRBV6-3 among them, were omitted from analysis. Common viral pathogens were later found to be apparently linked to several of the most significant clusters.

The junction had 8 bases not matched to a gene; V was cut back by 6 bases and J by 3 bases. CDR1 MDHEN and CDR2 SYDVKM come from the germline V gene. This CDR3 has 15 residues. The TCR originated in a girl aged 2-10 years in good health and CMV-seropositive. The gene calls are TRBV28 and TRBJ2-1; 7 bases agree with TRBD1. Specimen: PBMCs. The CDR3 nucleotides are TGTGCCAGCAGGGGATTGGGACAGAGCTACAATGAGCAGTTCTTC. This gives the protein CASRGLGQSYNEQFF.